The clone carrying this T cell receptor (beta chain) was found a few times. Its antigen remains unknown. Researchers prepared the TCRbeta library using unique molecular identifiers, the study reports. TCRdb fed the PCR reads into MiXCR, producing one record per CDR3 protein. The sample records around 700,000 distinct CDR3 sequences, around 13% being singletons. V gave up 4 bases and J gave up 4 bases; unmatched junction bases: 8. This CDR3 has 16 amino acids. Germline V gene data show CDR1 as SGHRS and CDR2 as YFSETQ. These data come from a study of T-cell reconstitution after alpha-beta-depleted transplantation in children. Notes on the study in general: At the one-year point after transplant, T-cell counts and TCRbeta diversity were found to come mostly from T cells that had been newly produced.

This clonotype was obtained from a girl aged 2 to 9 with congenital amegakaryocytic thrombocytopenia, due to receive a stem cell transplant. The V call is TRBV5-1, the J call TRBJ2-1, with TRBD2 matching over 10 bases. The specimen comprised PBMCs, sampled before TCRalphabeta/CD19-depleted stem cell transplant. This CDR3 reads CASSRGGTSEYNEQFF. CDR3 coding DNA: TGCGCCAGCAGCCGAGGCGGGACTAGCGAATACAATGAGCAGTTCTTC.